The clone carrying this T cell receptor (beta chain) was detected only a few times. As yet, its antigen is unknown. Germline-derived CDR1 and CDR2 are SGHTA and FQGNSA. The CDR3 runs to 15 residues. Trimming removed 1 base from V and 8 bases from J, with 14 bases in between. The data originate from a study of T cells after posttransplantation cyclophosphamide. Study conclusions and caveats: Blood and skin or GI T cell repertoires showed limited TRB overlap. Recipient CMV seropositivity and CMV reactivation strongly tracked TRB clonality.

Controls had myeloablative marrow grafts with methotrexate and calcineurin inhibitor, sampled at 1 year. Some clones are missing from TCRdb's copy, which holds only in-frame ones; the method was immunoSEQ multiplex PCR. Of about 21,000 clones detected, roughly 85% appear once; the ten largest clones hold roughly 2.2%. The input for sequencing was PBMCs, taken approximately 360 days after allogeneic stem cell transplant with calcineurin inhibitor and methotrexate. The source of this sequence is a female patient aged 25-39 years who received an allogeneic stem cell transplant from an unrelated donor, was CMV-positive, and had acute and chronic GVHD. Some T cells may arise from the graft donor. The rearrangement uses TRBV7-2 and TRBJ1-4; possible D gene TRBD1, 5 bases. The CDR3 region is CASSLVGREGEKLFF. Written as DNA, the CDR3 is TGTGCCAGCAGCTTAGTGGGCAGGGAGGGCGAAAAACTGTTTTTT.